The 20 T cell receptor beta chains in this list originate from one sample, sequenced in a study of blood T cell repertoires in COVID-19. Using immunoSEQ multiplex PCR, the repertoire was profiled, and TCRdb retains in-frame clones only, with some absent. Seen here are over 25,000 clones, roughly 80% observed once, and the top ten hold approximately 40%. Material: peripheral blood. The receptors derive from a woman of 80 years or more with acute or convalescent COVID-19.

The rearrangement links TRBV7-7 to TRBJ2-5; 8 bases line up with TRBD2. This CDR3 is built from 14 residues. In germline, CDR1 is SSHAT, CDR2 FNYEAQ (reference sequence). V shed 5 bases and J 4 bases; nucleotides not matched to a gene: 6. Written as DNA, the CDR3 is TGTGCCAGCAGCGCCGGGGGGGGCGGAGAGACCCAGTACTTC. Its protein product is CASSAGGGGETQYF.

V and J are TRBV7-8 and TRBJ2-1; TRBD1 is a possible D gene (5 bases). CDR1 and CDR2 from the germline V gene are SGHVS and FQNEAQ. V was clipped by 5 bases and J by 5 bases, with 19 bases between them. The CDR3 sequence is 16 residues long. The CDR3 here is CASSVQGQGRDNEQFF. The CDR3, as DNA: TGTGCCAGCAGCGTACAAGGGCAGGGTCGGGACAATGAGCAGTTCTTC.

This sequence joins TRBV2 and TRBJ1-3, with D possibly being TRBD1 (5 bases). Germline V CDR1 and CDR2: SNHLY, FYNNEI. CDR3 length: 14 amino acids. Trimming removed 6 bases from V and 1 base from J, with 10 bases in between. The CDR3 region is CASRGGISGNTIYF. Here the CDR3 DNA reads TGTGCCAGCAGGGGGGGGATATCTGGAAACACCATATATTTT.

This clone counts as medium-sized (0.01 to 0.1%). V usage is TRBV7-9 and J usage is TRBJ2-7, with 8 bases fitting TRBD1. Per the germline V gene, CDR1 is SEHNR and CDR2 is FQNEAQ (reference sequence). The CDR3 is 14 residues long. The V segment lost 4 bases and the J segment 4 bases; nucleotides outside the gene matches: 6. The CDR3 nucleotides are TGTGCCAGCAGCTCCGGGACAGGTTTATACGAGCAGTACTTC. Residues: CASSSGTGLYEQYF.

V gene TRBV21-1 combines with J gene TRBJ2-7; no DNA check was done on the table's D call, TRBD2. TRBV21-1 is termed a pseudogene. The CDR3 runs 15 residues. This CDR3 is CASSNLGGEVNEQYF. The CDR3 DNA reads as TGTGCCAGCAGCAACCTCGGGGGGGAAGTGAACGAGCAGTACTTC.

The rearrangement uses TRBV9 and TRBJ2-6, with 8 bases fitting TRBD2. The CDR3 length is 16 residues. Germline values: CDR1 SGDLS, CDR2 YYNGEE. After removal of 4 bases from V and 5 bases from J, the junction contained 8 bases not matched to a gene. The CDR3 DNA sequence: TGTGCCAGCAGCCCCCAGGAGCGGGGGAGGGCCAACGTCCTGACTTTC. It yields the protein CASSPQERGRANVLTF.

This chain connects TRBV18 to TRBJ2-3; 7 nucleotides match TRBD2. This CDR3 region has 13 residues. CDR1 and CDR2 (germline): KGHSH, LQKENI. V shed 2 bases, J shed 10 bases, and the junction held 6 bases outside the gene matches. CDR3 protein: CASSPIREAAQYF. CDR3 coding DNA: TGTGCCAGCTCACCAATCCGGGAGGCGGCGCAGTATTTT.

This clone has just one count. This chain joins TRBV28 and TRBJ2-7; 9 bases line up with TRBD1. This CDR3 contains 15 residues. The germline CDR1 and CDR2 sequences are MDHEN and SYDVKM. Trimming took 2 bases from V and 2 from J; bases not matched to a gene: 4. CDR3 nucleotides: TGTGCCAGCAGTTTAGGACAGGGGACCACCTACGAGCAGTACTTC. Translated: CASSLGQGTTYEQYF.

V is TRBV28 and J is TRBJ1-5; TRBD1 agrees at 12 bases. The junction had 11 bases not matched to a gene; V was cut back by 1 base and J by 4 bases. The CDR3 is 19 amino acids. Germline CDR1 MDHEN, CDR2 SYDVKM. In DNA, the CDR3 is TGTGCCAGCAGTTTATCAGGCGGCGGGACAGGGGGCGGTAATCAGCCCCAGCATTTT. This sequence encodes CASSLSGGGTGGGNQPQHF.

The CDR3 loop is CAIGQTPADTQYF. In nucleotides, the CDR3 is TGTGCCATCGGACAGACCCCGGCAGATACGCAGTATTTT. This sequence joins TRBV10-3 and TRBJ2-3, with a weak D call TRBD1 (6 bases). Germline loops: CDR1 ENHRY, CDR2 SYGVKD. V lost 8 bases, J lost 4 bases, and 13 bases lay in between. The length of the CDR3 is 13 residues.

The chain has TRBV6-1 and TRBJ1-6; unclear D gene. V gave up 2 bases and J gave up 13 bases, with 6 bases separating them. This CDR3 spans 11 amino acids. Germline V CDR1 and CDR2: MNHNS, SASEGT. This CDR3 is CASSEPFPLHF. The CDR3 region has the DNA TGTGCCAGCAGTGAACCGTTCCCCCTCCACTTT.

V gene TRBV6-5 combines with J gene TRBJ2-7; D is unresolved. The germline V gene encodes CDR1 MNHEY and CDR2 SVGAGI. Trimming cost V 11 bases and J 3 bases, with 14 bases left between them. CDR3 length: 12 amino acids. Written as DNA, the CDR3 is TGTGCCGCGAGTAGTGGGCTCTACGAGCAGTACTTC. This sequence encodes CAASSGLYEQYF.

The rearrangement links TRBV27 to TRBJ1-1; TRBD1 matches 8 bases. V was clipped by 5 bases and J by 5 bases; unmatched bases: 10. Germline lookup yields CDR1 MNHEY and CDR2 SMNVEV (reference sequence). The length of the CDR3 is 15 residues. This chain's CDR3 is CASSLRTGLGTEAFF. The CDR3, as DNA: TGTGCCAGCAGTCTACGGACAGGGTTGGGGACTGAAGCTTTCTTT.

The rearrangement joins TRBV27 to TRBJ2-7, with TRBD2 matching over 8 bases. Germline trimming cut 2 bases from V and 0 bases from J; bases unmatched to any gene: 9. The germline V gene encodes CDR1 MNHEY and CDR2 SMNVEV (reference sequence). The CDR3 has 17 amino acids. CDR3 loop: CASSLIVGSGSSYEQYF. CDR3 nucleotides: TGTGCCAGCAGTTTAATTGTAGGGAGCGGGAGCTCCTACGAGCAGTACTTC.

In nucleotides, the CDR3 is TGTGCCAGCAGTAACGGGGGGAGGGGAACTGAAGCTTTCTTT. Protein product: CASSNGGRGTEAFF. The chain uses TRBV2 and TRBJ1-1; TRBD1 might be the D (5 bases). The CDR3 has 14 amino acids. Between the trimmed V and J ends, which lost 5 bases and 5 bases, there was a span of 15 bases. The V gene's germline CDR1 is SNHLY and CDR2 FYNNEI.

CDR3 DNA sequence: TGTGCCAGCAGTTCCACGGGACAAGCCTACGAGCAGTACTTC. It yields the protein CASSSTGQAYEQYF. The V gene is TRBV6-5, the J gene TRBJ2-7; tentatively, D is TRBD1 (6 bases). Germline CDR1 MNHEY, CDR2 SVGAGI. V was shortened by 4 bases and J by 2 bases, with 12 bases between the two germline ends. CDR3 length: 14 amino acids.

The chain couples TRBV13 to TRBJ2-7; TRBD1 agrees at 7 bases. Germline V gives CDR1 PRHDT, CDR2 FYEKMQ (reference sequence). The CDR3 loop spans 15 amino acids. The V segment lost 6 bases and the J segment 1 base; nucleotides outside the gene matches: 9. CDR3 sequence reads: CASSSTVQGSYEQYF. The CDR3, as DNA: TGTGCCAGCAGTTCCACCGTACAGGGGTCCTACGAGCAGTACTTC.

This clone has just one count. The V call is TRBV4-1, the J call TRBJ2-3; 14 nucleotides line up with TRBD2. Germline V gene sequence: CDR1 MGHRA, CDR2 YSYEKL. The J segment lost 4 bases and the V segment lost 5 bases, leaving 5 bases of the junction unmatched. The CDR3 is 16 residues long. In DNA form, the CDR3 reads TGCGCCAGCAGCTTGGGGACTAGCGGGAGTGCAGATACGCAGTATTTT. Translation: CASSLGTSGSADTQYF.

The gene calls are TRBV24-1 and TRBJ2-1; 7 bases match TRBD1. CDR1 and CDR2 (germline): KGHDR, SFDVKD. The CDR3 is made up of 15 amino acids. The ends lost 4 bases at V and 6 bases at J; junction bases unmatched: 8. The CDR3 DNA reads as TGTGCCACCAGTGACCGAGACAGGGTCGGCAATGAGCAGTTCTTC. Amino acids: CATSDRDRVGNEQFF.

The chain links TRBV18 to TRBJ1-6; D may be TRBD1 (5 bases). Deletions cut 2 bases from V and 13 bases from J, with 15 bases between. The CDR3 is 14 residues long. CDR1 and CDR2 from the germline V gene are KGHSH and LQKENI. The CDR3 DNA reads as TGTGCCAGCTCACCAGCGACAGACCTTCGGCCCCTCCACTTT. Its translation is CASSPATDLRPLHF.